This T cell receptor (beta chain) was recovered during a study of blood T cell repertoires in COVID-19. Overall study: The United States, Italy and Spain provided the acute and convalescent COVID-19 samples.

Those enrolled in Seattle joined during active infection and were followed longitudinally afterward. Original data processing: Amplifying reference gene primers gave estimates of nucleated cell counts. The table came from immunoSEQ multiplex PCR; TCRdb's copy has only in-frame clones and leaves some out. V, J and clone size derive from that table, while D and trimming were established from the DNA sequence. Altogether about 310,000 clones are present, around 87% being singletons, with the ten largest covering 0.95% to 1.3%. Sequencing input: peripheral blood. The clonotype was recovered from a middle-aged woman with COVID-19, enrolled during active disease.

CDR3 protein: CASSTSGQQETQYF. The CDR3 nucleotides read TGTGCCAGTAGTACTTCGGGACAACAAGAGACCCAGTACTTC. The chain links TRBV19 to TRBJ2-5; the D gene is possibly TRBD1 (6 bases). Trimming removed 4 bases from V and 2 bases from J, with 11 bases in between. CDR1 and CDR2 (germline): LNHDA, SQIVND (reference sequence). The CDR3 runs 14 residues.